Here is one T cell receptor (beta chain) with its context. What this receptor recognizes is not known. Base qualities were left out, and no much larger clone turns up one base away. The data are from a study of T-cell reconstitution after alpha-beta-depleted transplantation in children (dated by TCRdb to 2016 to 2018). Context from the whole study: The study quantitatively tracked T-cell immune reconstitution after TCRalphabeta/CD19-depleted allogeneic hematopoietic cell transplantation in children using TCR repertoire profiling.

Trimming at the junction amounts to 5 bases on V and 4 bases on J, and the germline ends lie 21 bases apart. CDR1 and CDR2 are drawn from the germline V gene: SGHTA, FQGNSA. From the cysteine up to the phenylalanine, the CDR3 has a length of 17 residues. Only the CDR3 DNA is retained, 51 bases long and in frame from the first base. The library was generated by PCR. Sequencing was performed on an Illumina HiSeq 2500. TCR library preparation used molecular barcoding, with unique molecular identifiers applied to normalize quantification of the TCRbeta repertoire. TCRdb applied fastp at Q25 and MiXCR to the public reads, then kept only in-frame beta chains. Each entry is one CDR3 protein sequence, shown with its most common DNA and genes. The sample yields some 520,000 distinct CDR3 sequences; approximately 32% were counted once. The ten largest make up around 2.3% of the sample.

This sequence was found in a human donor who donated a stem cell graft to a child with aplastic anemia. This specimen was PBMCs from the stem cell graft donor, taken from the stem cell graft. The rearrangement combines TRBV7-2 with TRBJ2-1; TRBD1 could be the D gene, as 5 bases match. The nucleotide sequence is TGTGCCAGCAGCCCAAGGGGCGGCTTCGGGTCTTACAATGAGCAGTTCTTC. Translated, it reads CASSPRGGFGSYNEQFF.